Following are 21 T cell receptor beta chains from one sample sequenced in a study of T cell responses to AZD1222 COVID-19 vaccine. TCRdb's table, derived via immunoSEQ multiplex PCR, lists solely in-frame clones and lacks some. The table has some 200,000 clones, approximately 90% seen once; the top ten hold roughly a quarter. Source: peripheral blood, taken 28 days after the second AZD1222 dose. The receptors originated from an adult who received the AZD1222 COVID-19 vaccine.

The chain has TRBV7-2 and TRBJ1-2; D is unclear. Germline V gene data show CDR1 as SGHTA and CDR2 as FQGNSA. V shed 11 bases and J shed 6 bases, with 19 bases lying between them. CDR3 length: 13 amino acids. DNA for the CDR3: TGTGCCGGTCGCGGTAGGGCGAAGGATGGCTACACCTTC. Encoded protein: CAGRGRAKDGYTF.

In DNA form, the CDR3 reads TGTGCCAGCAGGGAGATCCCACCTAATCAGCCCCAGCATTTT. Protein: CASREIPPNQPQHF. The V call is TRBV2, the J call TRBJ1-5; D remains ambiguous. Trimming removed 6 bases at V and 4 bases at J, with 13 bases between. CDR1 is SNHLY, CDR2 FYNNEI, per germline. The CDR3 runs to 14 residues.

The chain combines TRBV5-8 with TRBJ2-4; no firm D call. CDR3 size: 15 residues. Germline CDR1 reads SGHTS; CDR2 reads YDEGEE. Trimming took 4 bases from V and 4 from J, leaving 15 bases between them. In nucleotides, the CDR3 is TGTGCCAGCAGCAGGCAGTCCTCCTCAAAAAACATTCAGTACTTC. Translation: CASSRQSSSKNIQYF.

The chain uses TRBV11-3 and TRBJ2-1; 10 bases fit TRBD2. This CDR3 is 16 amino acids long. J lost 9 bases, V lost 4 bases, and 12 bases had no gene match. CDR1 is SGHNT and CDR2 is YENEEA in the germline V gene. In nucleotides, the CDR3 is TGTGCCAGCAGCTGGAGGACTAGCGGCCCTGGGAGTGAGCAGTTCTTC. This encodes CASSWRTSGPGSEQFF.

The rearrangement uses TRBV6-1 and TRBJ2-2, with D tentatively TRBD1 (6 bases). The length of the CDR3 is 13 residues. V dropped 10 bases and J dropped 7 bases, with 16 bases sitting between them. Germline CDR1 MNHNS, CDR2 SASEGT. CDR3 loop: CATSEQGSGELFF. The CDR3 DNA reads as TGTGCCACCTCCGAACAGGGAAGCGGGGAGCTGTTTTTT.

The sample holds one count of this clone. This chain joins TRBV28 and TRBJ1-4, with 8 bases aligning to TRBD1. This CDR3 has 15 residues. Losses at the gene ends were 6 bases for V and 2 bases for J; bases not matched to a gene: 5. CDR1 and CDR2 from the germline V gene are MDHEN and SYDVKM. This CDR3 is CASRSRQGTNEKLFF. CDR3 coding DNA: TGTGCCAGCAGATCAAGACAGGGGACTAATGAAAAACTGTTTTTT.

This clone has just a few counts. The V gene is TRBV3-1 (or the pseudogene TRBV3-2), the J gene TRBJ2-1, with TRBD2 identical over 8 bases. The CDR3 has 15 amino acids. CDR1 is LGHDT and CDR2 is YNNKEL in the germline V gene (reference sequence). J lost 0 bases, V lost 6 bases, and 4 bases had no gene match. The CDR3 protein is CASSESGSSYNEQFF. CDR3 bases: TGTGCCAGCAGTGAGAGCGGGAGCTCCTACAATGAGCAGTTCTTC.

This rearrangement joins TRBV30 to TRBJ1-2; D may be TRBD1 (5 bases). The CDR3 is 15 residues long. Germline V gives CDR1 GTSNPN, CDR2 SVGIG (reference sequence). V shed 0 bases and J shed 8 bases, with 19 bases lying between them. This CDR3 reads CAWSVPWPSGYGYTF. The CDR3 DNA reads TGTGCCTGGAGTGTACCCTGGCCTTCAGGGTACGGCTACACCTTC.

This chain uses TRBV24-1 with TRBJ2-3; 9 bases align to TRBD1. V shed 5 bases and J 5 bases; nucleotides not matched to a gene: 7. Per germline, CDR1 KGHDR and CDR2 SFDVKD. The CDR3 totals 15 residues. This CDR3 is CATSVLTGGRDTQYF. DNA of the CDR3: TGTGCCACCAGTGTCTTGACAGGGGGGAGAGATACGCAGTATTTT.

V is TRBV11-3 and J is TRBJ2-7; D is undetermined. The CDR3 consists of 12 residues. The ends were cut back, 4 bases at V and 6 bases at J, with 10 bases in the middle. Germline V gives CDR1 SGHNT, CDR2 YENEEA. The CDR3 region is CASSSPQSEQYF. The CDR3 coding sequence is TGTGCCAGCAGCTCGCCCCAGAGCGAGCAGTACTTC. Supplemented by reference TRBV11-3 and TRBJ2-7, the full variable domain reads EAGVVQSPRYKIIEKKQPVAFWCNPISGHNTLYWYLQNLGQGPELLIRYENEEAVDDSQLPKDRFSAERLKGVDSTLKIQPAELGDSAVYLCASSSPQSEQYFGPGTRLTVT.

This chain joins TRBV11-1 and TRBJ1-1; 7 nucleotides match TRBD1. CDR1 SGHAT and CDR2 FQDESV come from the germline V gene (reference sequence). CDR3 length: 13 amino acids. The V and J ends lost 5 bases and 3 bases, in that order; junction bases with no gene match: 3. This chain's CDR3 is CASSGGTDTEAFF. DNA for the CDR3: TGTGCCAGCAGCGGCGGGACAGACACTGAAGCTTTCTTT.

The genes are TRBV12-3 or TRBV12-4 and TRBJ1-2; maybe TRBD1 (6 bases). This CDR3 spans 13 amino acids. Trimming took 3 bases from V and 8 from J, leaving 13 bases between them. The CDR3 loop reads CASSFRTAGGYTF. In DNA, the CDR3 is TGTGCCAGCAGTTTCAGGACAGCCGGGGGCTACACCTTC.

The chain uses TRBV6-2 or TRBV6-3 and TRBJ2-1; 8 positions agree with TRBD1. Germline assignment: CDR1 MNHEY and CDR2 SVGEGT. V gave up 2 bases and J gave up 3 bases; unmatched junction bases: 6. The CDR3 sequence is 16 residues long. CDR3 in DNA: TGTGCCAGCAGTTACGGGGCCGGGACAGGCTACAATGAGCAGTTCTTC. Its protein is CASSYGAGTGYNEQFF.

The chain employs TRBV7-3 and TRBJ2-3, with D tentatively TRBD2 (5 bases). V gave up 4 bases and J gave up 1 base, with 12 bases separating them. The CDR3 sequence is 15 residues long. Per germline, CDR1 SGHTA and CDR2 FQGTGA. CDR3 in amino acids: CASSSAGAGTDTQYF. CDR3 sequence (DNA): TGTGCCAGCAGCTCCGCGGGCGCTGGCACAGATACGCAGTATTTT.

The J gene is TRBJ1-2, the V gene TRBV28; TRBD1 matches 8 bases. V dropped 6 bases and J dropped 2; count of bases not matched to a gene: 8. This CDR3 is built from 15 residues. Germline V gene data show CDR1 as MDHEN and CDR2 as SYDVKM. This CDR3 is CASSPPDRANYGYTF. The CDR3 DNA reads TGTGCCAGCAGCCCCCCGGACAGGGCCAACTATGGCTACACCTTC.

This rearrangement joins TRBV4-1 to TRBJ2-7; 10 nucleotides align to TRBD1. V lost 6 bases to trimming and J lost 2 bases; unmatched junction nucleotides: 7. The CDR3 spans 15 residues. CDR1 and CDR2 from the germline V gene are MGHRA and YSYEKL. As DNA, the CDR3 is TGCGCCAGCAGGGCTGGGACAGGGGTCCCCTACGAGCAGTACTTC. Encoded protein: CASRAGTGVPYEQYF.

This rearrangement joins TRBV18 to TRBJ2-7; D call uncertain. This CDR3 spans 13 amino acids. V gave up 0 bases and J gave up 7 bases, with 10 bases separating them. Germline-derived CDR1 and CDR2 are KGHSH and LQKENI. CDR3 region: CASSPPSDSEQYF. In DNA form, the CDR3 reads TGTGCCAGCTCACCACCCTCCGACTCTGAGCAGTACTTC. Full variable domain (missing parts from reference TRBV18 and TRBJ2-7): NAGVMQNPRHLVRRRGQEARLRCSPMKGHSHVYWYRQLPEEGLKFMVYLQKENIIDESGMPKERFSAEFPKEGPSILRIQQVVRGDSAAYFCASSPPSDSEQYFGPGTRLTVT.

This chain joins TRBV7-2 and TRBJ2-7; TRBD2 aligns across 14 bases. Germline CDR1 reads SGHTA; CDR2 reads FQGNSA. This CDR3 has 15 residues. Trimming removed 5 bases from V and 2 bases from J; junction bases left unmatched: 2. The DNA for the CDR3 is TGTGCCAGCAGCGAGGGACTAGCGGGGGCCTACGAGCAGTACTTC. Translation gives CASSEGLAGAYEQYF.

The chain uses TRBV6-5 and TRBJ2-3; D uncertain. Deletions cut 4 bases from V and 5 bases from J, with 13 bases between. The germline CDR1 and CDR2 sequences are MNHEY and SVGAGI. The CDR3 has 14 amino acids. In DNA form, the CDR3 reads TGTGCCAGCAGTTCGGGTCAAGTTGTAGATACGCAGTATTTT. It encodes CASSSGQVVDTQYF.

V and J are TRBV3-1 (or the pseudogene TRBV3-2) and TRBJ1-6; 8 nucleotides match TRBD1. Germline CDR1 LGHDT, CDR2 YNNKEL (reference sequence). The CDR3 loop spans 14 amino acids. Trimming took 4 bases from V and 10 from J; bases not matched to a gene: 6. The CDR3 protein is CASSRQDRDSPLHF. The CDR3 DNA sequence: TGTGCCAGCAGCCGCCAGGACAGGGACTCACCCCTCCACTTT.

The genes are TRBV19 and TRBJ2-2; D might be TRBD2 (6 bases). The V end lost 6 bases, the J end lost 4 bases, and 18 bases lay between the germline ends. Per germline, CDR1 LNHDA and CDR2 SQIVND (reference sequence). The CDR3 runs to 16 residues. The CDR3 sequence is CASSHLRGRGTGELFF. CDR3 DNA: TGTGCCAGTAGCCATCTGCGGGGCCGGGGCACCGGGGAGCTGTTTTTT.